The 2 T cell receptor beta chains listed next were all sequenced from one sample in a study of PD-L1 blockade in urothelial cancer. Clones were read by immunoSEQ multiplex PCR, and TCRdb kept only the in-frame ones, dropping some. The table has some 100,000 clones, 91% seen once. The specimen was PBMCs, collected around atezolizumab (anti-PD-L1) treatment. These receptors were obtained from a woman aged 80 or older with urothelial cancer.

The gene calls are TRBV6-5 and TRBJ1-2; tentatively, D is TRBD1 (5 bases). The V gene's germline CDR1 is MNHEY and CDR2 SVGAGI. The CDR3 consists of 13 residues. The V gene lost 6 bases and the J gene lost 4 bases, with 12 bases spanning the gap. Written as DNA, the CDR3 is TGTGCCAGCAGAATGGGACTGTTCTATGGCTACACCTTC. Protein: CASRMGLFYGYTF.

In nucleotides, the CDR3 is TGTGCCTGGAGTCGTCCCGAAAGCGGGTCCTCCTACGAGCAGTACTTC. Protein product: CAWSRPESGSSYEQYF. This rearrangement joins TRBV30 to TRBJ2-7; tentatively, D is TRBD2 (6 bases). This CDR3 is 16 amino acids long. V lost 2 bases and J 0 bases, leaving 17 bases between the germline ends. Germline V gives CDR1 GTSNPN, CDR2 SVGIG (reference sequence). Based on the CDR3 plus reference TRBV30 and TRBJ2-7, the full variable domain is SQTIHQWPATLVQPVGSPLSLECTVEGTSNPNLYWYRQAAGRGLQLLFYSVGIGQISSEVPQNLSASRPQDRQFILSSKKLLLSDSGFYLCAWSRPESGSSYEQYFGPGTRLTVT.